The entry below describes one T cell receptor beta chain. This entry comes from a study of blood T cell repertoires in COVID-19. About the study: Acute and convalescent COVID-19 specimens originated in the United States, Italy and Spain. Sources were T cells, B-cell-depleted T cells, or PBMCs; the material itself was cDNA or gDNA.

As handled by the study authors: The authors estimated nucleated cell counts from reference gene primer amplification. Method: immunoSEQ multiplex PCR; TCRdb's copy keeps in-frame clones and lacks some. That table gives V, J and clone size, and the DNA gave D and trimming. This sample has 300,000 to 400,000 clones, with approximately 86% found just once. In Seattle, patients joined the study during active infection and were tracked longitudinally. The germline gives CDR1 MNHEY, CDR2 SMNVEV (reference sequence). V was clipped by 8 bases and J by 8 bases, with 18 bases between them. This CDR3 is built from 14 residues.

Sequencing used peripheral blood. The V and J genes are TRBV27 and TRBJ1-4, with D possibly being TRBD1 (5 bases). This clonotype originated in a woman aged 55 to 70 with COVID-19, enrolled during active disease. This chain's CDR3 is CASCRAGQNEKLFF. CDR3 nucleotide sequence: TGTGCCAGCTGTCGGGCAGGGCAGAACGAAAAACTGTTTTTT.